Presented here are 8 T cell receptor beta chains from one specimen sequenced in a study of blood T cells in healthy people across ages (dated by TCRdb to between 2014 and 2016). Library prep was done by 5' RACE. Instrument used: Illumina HiSeq 2500. The second PCR ran for roughly 7 to 11 cycles and used a J-beta primer mix along with a sample-barcoded 5' primer. The raw public data were reprocessed by TCRdb itself: fastp quality trimming at Q25, MiXCR clonotype calling, in-frame beta chains only. Rows are combined by CDR3 protein, so each entry shows the most common genes and DNA. The sample contains over a million distinct CDR3 sequences, more than 40% of them found a single time. Under 20% of the sample is taken by the ten largest. The specimen sequenced was blood. These receptors were collected from a woman aged 55-75 years in good health.

This clonotype showed up just a few times. The chain has TRBV6-6 and TRBJ1-5; a possible D gene is TRBD1 (5 bases). V lost 5 bases and J 2 bases, leaving 13 bases between the germline ends. This CDR3 comprises 15 residues. CDR1 MNHNY and CDR2 SVGAGI come from the germline V gene (reference sequence). CDR3 sequence (DNA): TGTGCCAGCAGTAGTCCAGGGTCGGGCAATCAGCCCCAGCATTTT. Its translation is CASSSPGSGNQPQHF.

The CDR3 spells CASSLMAGGVDEQFF. The DNA for the CDR3 is TGTGCCAGCAGCTTAATGGCAGGGGGTGTCGATGAGCAGTTCTTC. The V gene is TRBV7-6, the J gene TRBJ2-1, with 7 bases fitting TRBD1. The CDR3 is made up of 15 amino acids. CDR1 and CDR2 (germline): SGHVS, FNYEAQ. V lost 2 bases and J lost 8; bases outside the gene matches: 9. The full variable domain, its missing parts supplied by reference TRBV7-6 and TRBJ2-1, is GAGVSQSPRYKVTKRGQDVALRCDPISGHVSLYWYRQALGQGPEFLTYFNYEAQQDKSGLPNDRFSAERPEGSISTLTIQRTEQRDSAMYRCASSLMAGGVDEQFFGPGTRLTVL.

V gene TRBV5-1 combines with J gene TRBJ2-1; 12 positions agree with TRBD2. Germline V lookup: CDR1 SGHRS, CDR2 YFSETQ. CDR3 length: 15 residues. With 1 base clipped from V and 8 bases from J, the junction kept 4 bases outside the gene matches. The CDR3 is CASSLTTSGSHEQFF. The CDR3 nucleotides read TGCGCCAGCAGCTTGACGACTAGCGGGAGTCATGAGCAGTTCTTC.

This clonotype was seen a few times. The J gene is TRBJ2-5, the V gene TRBV20-1, with 9 bases lining up with TRBD1. The closer fit of TRBJ2-7 to the DNA end suggests the J call may be wrong. The CDR3 has 16 residues. Germline values: CDR1 DFQATT, CDR2 SNEGSKA (reference sequence). DNA of the CDR3: TGCAGTGCTAGAGCCCACCTTCCGGGACAGGGCAACGAGCAGTACTTC. As protein: CSARAHLPGQGNEQYF.

This clonotype was observed a handful of times. This may stem from a read error, because a much larger clone lies one nucleotide away. The rearrangement joins TRBV5-1 to TRBJ2-7; D may match TRBD1 or TRBD2 (5 bases each). Germline V gives CDR1 SGHRS, CDR2 YFSETQ. The CDR3 covers 15 residues. Trimming left V 4 bases short and J 2 bases short, with 16 bases between. The CDR3: CASSVGRAAAYEQYF. CDR3 nucleotides: TGCGCCAGCAGCGTGGGACGAGCGGCAGCCTACGAGCAGTACTTC.

The chain employs TRBV2 and TRBJ2-7; maybe TRBD1 (5 bases). Germline V gene lookup returns CDR1 SNHLY and CDR2 FYNNEI. The CDR3 runs to 12 residues. V shed 7 bases and J shed 6 bases, with 13 bases lying between them. The DNA for the CDR3 is TGTGCCAGCACTCCTTCAGGGCTCGAGCAGTACTTC. Residues: CASTPSGLEQYF.

Regarding this clonotype: A read error may produce the germline difference seen at one junction end. V usage is TRBV6-2 or TRBV6-3 and J usage is TRBJ2-7; TRBD2 is a possible D gene (5 bases). The germline gives CDR1 MNHEY, CDR2 SVGEGT. This CDR3 spans 15 amino acids. The DNA for the CDR3 is TGTGCCGGCAGTATGGGAGTGGGTGCCTACAATGAGCAGTACTTC. Its protein is CAGSMGVGAYNEQYF.

CDR3 residues: CASSEGEGPGGWAKYF. Here the CDR3 DNA reads TGTGCCAGCAGTGAAGGAGAGGGCCCAGGGGGTTGGGCAAAGTACTTC. This chain connects TRBV6-1 to TRBJ2-7; 7 nucleotides line up with TRBD1. This CDR3 region has 16 residues. CDR1 is MNHNS, CDR2 SASEGT, per germline. Trimming removed 1 base from V and 11 bases from J; junction bases left unmatched: 17.